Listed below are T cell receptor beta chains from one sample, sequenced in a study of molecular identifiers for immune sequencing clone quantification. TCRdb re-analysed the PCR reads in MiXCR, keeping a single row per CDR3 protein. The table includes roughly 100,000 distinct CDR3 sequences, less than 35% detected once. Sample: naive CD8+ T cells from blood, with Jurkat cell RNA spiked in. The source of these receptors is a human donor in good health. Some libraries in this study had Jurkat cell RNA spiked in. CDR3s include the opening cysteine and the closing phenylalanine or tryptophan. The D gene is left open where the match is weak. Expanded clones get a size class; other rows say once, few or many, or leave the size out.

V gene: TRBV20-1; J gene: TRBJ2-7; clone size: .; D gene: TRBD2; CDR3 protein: CSARVLAGGGEQHF; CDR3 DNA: TGCAGTGCTAGAGTCCTAGCGGGAGGAGGCGAGCAGCACTTC
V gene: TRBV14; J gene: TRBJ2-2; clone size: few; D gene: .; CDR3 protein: CASSETSGRYTGELFF; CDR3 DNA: TGTGCCAGCAGCGAGACCTCAGGGAGGTACACCGGGGAGCTGTTTTTT
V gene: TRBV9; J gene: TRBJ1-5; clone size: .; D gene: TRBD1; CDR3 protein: CASSPGGARNQPQHF; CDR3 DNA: TGTGCCAGCAGCCCAGGGGGGGCGCGCAATCAGCCCCAGCATTTT
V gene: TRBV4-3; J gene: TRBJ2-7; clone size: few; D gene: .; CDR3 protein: CASSQDRNQGYEQYF; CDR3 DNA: TGCGCCAGCAGCCAAGATCGGAATCAAGGCTACGAGCAGTACTTC
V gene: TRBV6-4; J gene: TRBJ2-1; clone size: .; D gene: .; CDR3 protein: CASSVLPGVELFF; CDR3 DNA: TGTGCCAGCAGTGTCCTCCCCGGAGTTGAGCTGTTCTTC
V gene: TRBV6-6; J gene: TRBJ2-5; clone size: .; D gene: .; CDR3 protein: CASSSVGQEGETQYF; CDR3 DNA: TGTGCCAGCAGTTCCGTCGGACAGGAGGGGGAGACCCAGTACTTC
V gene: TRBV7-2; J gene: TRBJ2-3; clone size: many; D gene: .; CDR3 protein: CASSQPGDVGFTDTQYF; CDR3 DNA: TGTGCCAGCAGCCAACCCGGGGACGTTGGATTTACAGATACGCAGTATTTT
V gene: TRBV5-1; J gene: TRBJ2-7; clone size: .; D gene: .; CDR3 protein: CASSLTGPEQYF; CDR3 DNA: TGCGCCAGCAGCTTGACAGGGCCCGAGCAGTACTTC
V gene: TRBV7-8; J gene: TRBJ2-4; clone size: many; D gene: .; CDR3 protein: CASSFWGLLAKNIQYF; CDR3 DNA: TGTGCCAGCAGCTTTTGGGGCCTACTAGCCAAAAACATTCAGTACTTC
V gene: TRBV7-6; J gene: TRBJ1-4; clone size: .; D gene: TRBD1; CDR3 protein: CASSLGTGTGGGEKLFF; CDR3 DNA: TGTGCCAGCAGCTTAGGAACCGGGACAGGGGGAGGAGAAAAACTGTTTTTT
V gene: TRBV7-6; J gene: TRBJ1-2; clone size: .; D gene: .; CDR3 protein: CASSSGPDYTF; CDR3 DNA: TGTGCCAGCAGCTCCGGTCCGGACTACACCTTC
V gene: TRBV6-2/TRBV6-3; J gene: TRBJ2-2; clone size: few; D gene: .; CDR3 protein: CASNLGAGTGELFF; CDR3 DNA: TGTGCCAGCAACCTAGGGGCTGGGACCGGGGAGCTGTTTTTT
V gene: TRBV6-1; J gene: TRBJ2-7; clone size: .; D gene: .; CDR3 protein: CARSEGYDVSYEQYF; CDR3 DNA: TGTGCCAGAAGTGAAGGTTATGATGTCTCCTACGAGCAGTACTTC
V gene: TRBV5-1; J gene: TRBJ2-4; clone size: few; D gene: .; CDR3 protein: CASSLVGRTLQAKNIQYF; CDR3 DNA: TGCGCCAGCAGCTTGGTAGGCCGGACCCTCCAGGCCAAAAACATTCAGTACTTC
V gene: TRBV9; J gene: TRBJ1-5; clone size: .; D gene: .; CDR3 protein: CASSDGGGNQPQHF; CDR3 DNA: TGTGCCAGCAGCGACGGGGGGGGGAATCAGCCCCAGCATTTT
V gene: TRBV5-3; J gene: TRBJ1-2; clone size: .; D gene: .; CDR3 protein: CASSFSGGDHGYTF; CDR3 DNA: TGTGCCAGCAGCTTCAGCGGGGGGGATCATGGCTACACCTTC
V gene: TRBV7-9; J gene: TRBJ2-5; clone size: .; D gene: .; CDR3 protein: CASSLNEAVGETQYF; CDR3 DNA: TGTGCCAGCAGCTTAAACGAGGCGGTCGGGGAGACCCAGTACTTC
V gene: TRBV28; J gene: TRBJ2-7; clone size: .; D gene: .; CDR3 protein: CASESRWAGTYEQYF; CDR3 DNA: TGTGCCAGCGAAAGCCGGTGGGCAGGAACCTACGAGCAGTACTTC
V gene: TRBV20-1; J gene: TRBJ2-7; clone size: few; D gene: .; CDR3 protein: CSAGWGGYEQYF; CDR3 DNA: TGCAGTGCTGGATGGGGTGGCTACGAGCAGTACTTC
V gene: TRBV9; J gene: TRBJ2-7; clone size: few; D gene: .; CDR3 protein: CASSADSDYEQYF; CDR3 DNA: TGTGCCAGCAGCGCGGACAGCGACTACGAGCAGTACTTC
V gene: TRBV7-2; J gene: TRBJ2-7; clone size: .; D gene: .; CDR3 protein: CASSLASNRYYEQYF; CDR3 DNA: TGTGCCAGCAGCTTAGCGTCTAACCGATACTACGAGCAGTACTTC
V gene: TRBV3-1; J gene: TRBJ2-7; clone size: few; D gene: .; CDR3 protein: CASSQGWSEEYF; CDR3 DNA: TGTGCCAGCAGCCAAGGATGGAGCGAGGAGTACTTC
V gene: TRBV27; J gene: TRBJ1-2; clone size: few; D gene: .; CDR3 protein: CASSVHSNYGYTF; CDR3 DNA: TGTGCCAGCAGCGTCCATTCAAACTATGGCTACACCTTC
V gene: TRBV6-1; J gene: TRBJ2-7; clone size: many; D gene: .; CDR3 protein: CASSEAPVWGYEQYF; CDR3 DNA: TGTGCCAGCAGTGAAGCGCCGGTATGGGGGTACGAGCAGTACTTC
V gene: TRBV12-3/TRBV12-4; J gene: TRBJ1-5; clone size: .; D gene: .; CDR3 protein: CASSQDGDQPQHF; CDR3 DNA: TGTGCCAGCAGCCAGGACGGGGATCAGCCCCAGCATTTT
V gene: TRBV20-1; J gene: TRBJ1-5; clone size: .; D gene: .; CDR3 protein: CSARDRGLGVSSNQPQHF; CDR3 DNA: TGCAGTGCTAGAGATCGGGGACTGGGGGTTAGTAGCAATCAGCCCCAGCATTTT
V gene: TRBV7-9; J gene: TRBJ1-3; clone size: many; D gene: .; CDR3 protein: CASSPRGSGNTIYF; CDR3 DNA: TGTGCCAGCAGCCCTAGAGGGTCTGGAAACACCATATATTTT
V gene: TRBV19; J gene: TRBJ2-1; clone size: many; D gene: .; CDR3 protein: CASSGGEQFF; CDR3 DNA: TGTGCCAGTAGTGGCGGCGAGCAGTTCTTC
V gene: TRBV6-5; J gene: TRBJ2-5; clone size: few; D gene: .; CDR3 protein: CASSYSSVLTQYF; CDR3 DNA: TGTGCCAGCAGTTACTCGAGCGTTTTGACCCAGTACTTC
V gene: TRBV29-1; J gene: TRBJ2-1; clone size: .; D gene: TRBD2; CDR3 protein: CSVEGGRRYNEQFF; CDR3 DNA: TGCAGCGTTGAAGGCGGGAGACGATACAATGAGCAGTTCTTC
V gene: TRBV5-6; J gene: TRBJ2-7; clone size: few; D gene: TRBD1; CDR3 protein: CASSQDRASYEQNF; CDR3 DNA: TGTGCCAGCAGCCAGGACAGGGCCTCCTACGAGCAGAACTTC
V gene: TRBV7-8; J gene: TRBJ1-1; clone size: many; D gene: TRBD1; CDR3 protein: CASSLAHPGGTEAFF; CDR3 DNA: TGTGCCAGCAGCTTAGCCCACCCAGGGGGAACTGAAGCTTTCTTT
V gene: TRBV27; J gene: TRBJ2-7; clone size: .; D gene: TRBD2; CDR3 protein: CASRPAGPLYEQYF; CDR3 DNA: TGTGCCAGCAGGCCAGCGGGACCCCTCTACGAGCAGTACTTC
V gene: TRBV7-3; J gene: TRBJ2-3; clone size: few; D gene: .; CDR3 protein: CASSLSGRPDTQYF; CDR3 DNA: TGTGCCAGCAGCTTATCAGGGAGGCCAGATACGCAGTATTTT
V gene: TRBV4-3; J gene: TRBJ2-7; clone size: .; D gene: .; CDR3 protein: CASRQDRAGRAYEQYF; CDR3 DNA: TGCGCCAGCCGCCAAGATAGGGCAGGCAGGGCCTACGAGCAGTACTTC
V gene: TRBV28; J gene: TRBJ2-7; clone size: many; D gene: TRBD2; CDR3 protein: CASSVLAGDYEQYF; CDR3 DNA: TGTGCCAGCAGTGTACTAGCGGGAGACTACGAGCAGTACTTC
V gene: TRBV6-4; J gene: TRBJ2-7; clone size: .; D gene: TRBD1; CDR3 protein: CATPRDRDYEQYF; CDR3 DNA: TGTGCCACTCCCCGGGACAGGGACTACGAGCAGTACTTC
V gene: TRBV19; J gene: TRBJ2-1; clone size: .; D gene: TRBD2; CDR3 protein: CASSMGLAGLDEQFF; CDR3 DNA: TGTGCCAGTAGTATGGGGCTAGCGGGGTTGGATGAGCAGTTCTTC
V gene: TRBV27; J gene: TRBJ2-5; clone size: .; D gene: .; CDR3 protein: CASSLFPVDEGETQYF; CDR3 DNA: TGTGCCAGCAGTTTATTCCCAGTGGACGAGGGAGAGACCCAGTACTTC
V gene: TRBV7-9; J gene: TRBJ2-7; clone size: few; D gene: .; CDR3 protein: CASRADSLPYEQYF; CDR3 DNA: TGTGCCAGCAGAGCGGACAGCCTCCCCTACGAGCAGTACTTC
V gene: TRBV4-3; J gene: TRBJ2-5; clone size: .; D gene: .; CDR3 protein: CASSQESPSQGYQRYQETQYF; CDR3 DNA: TGCGCCAGCAGCCAAGAGTCTCCGAGTCAGGGGTACCAAAGGTACCAAGAGACCCAGTACTTC